The 13 T cell receptor beta chains given below trace back to one sample, sequenced in a study of T cells after yellow fever vaccination (dated by TCRdb to between 2017 and 2020). Library construction relied on 5' RACE. TCRdb names Illumina NovaSeq 6000 as the instrument used. The public reads were reprocessed in TCRdb via fastp at Q25 and MiXCR, keeping in-frame beta chains. Entries that share a CDR3 protein sequence are merged under the most common genes and DNA. In all, the sample holds 300,000 to 350,000 distinct CDR3 sequences, and about 10% of those were seen once. Of the sample, 3% to 4% falls within the top ten clones. Per the publication, the treatment or condition label means: live attenuated yellow fever vaccine strain. This sample comprised CD4+ T cells sorted from PBMCs, obtained 45 days after the yellow fever booster vaccination. These receptors came from a man younger than 30 who received the YFV17D yellow fever vaccine.

This clonotype has a handful of counts. V gene TRBV7-3 combines with J gene TRBJ2-5; D gene unclear. The CDR3 sequence is 15 residues long. Germline-derived CDR1 and CDR2 are SGHTA and FQGTGA. The V and J ends lost 0 bases and 2 bases respectively, with 10 bases between them. The CDR3 nucleotides are TGTGCCAGCAGCTTAACGTCGGACGAGCAAGAGACCCAGTACTTC. Translation: CASSLTSDEQETQYF.

The chain joins TRBV6-2 or TRBV6-3 to TRBJ2-7; D is undetermined. Germline assignment: CDR1 MNHEY and CDR2 SVGEGT. The CDR3 loop spans 18 amino acids. Trimming left V 2 bases short and J 3 bases short, with 23 bases between. The CDR3 DNA reads TGTGCCAGCAGTTACCGGGTAGGCAGGCCAGAAGGCGTCTACGAGCAGTACGTC. Residues: CASSYRVGRPEGVYEQYV.

The chain joins TRBV7-9 to TRBJ2-5, with 9 bases identical to TRBD2. The CDR3 contains 15 residues. Trimming cost V 5 bases and J 1 base; bases outside gene matches: 5. CDR1 SEHNR and CDR2 FQNEAQ come from the germline V gene (reference sequence). Here the CDR3 DNA reads TGTGCCAGCAGCAGAGGGACTAGCCCCCAAGAGACCCAGTACTTC. It yields the protein CASSRGTSPQETQYF.

This clonotype turned up a few times. For the CDR3, the DNA is TGTGCCAGCAGTCCAACAGGGAGAAACATTCAGTACTTC. It yields the protein CASSPTGRNIQYF. The chain employs TRBV27 and TRBJ2-4, with D perhaps matching TRBD1 (6 bases). Germline V gene lookup returns CDR1 MNHEY and CDR2 SMNVEV (reference sequence). Deletions cut 5 bases from V and 6 bases from J, with 11 bases between. The CDR3 loop spans 13 amino acids.

This clonotype was counted many times. The chain is built from TRBV6-5 and TRBJ2-7, with unresolved D. The CDR3 length is 15 residues. The V and J ends lost 0 bases and 3 bases respectively, with 12 bases between them. CDR1 and CDR2 from the germline V gene are MNHEY and SVGAGI. CDR3 in DNA: TGTGCCAGCAGTTACTCCCTCCGGGCTTACTACGAGCAGTACTTC. Translating gives CASSYSLRAYYEQYF.

A few counts support this clonotype. The rearrangement uses TRBV12-3 or TRBV12-4 and TRBJ2-7; 7 bases agree with TRBD1. V trimming: 6 bases; J trimming: 3 bases; junction bases outside the gene matches: 17. The CDR3 runs 17 residues. For the CDR3, the DNA is TGTGCCAGCAGCCTGGGCCGTCGAAGGGCAGGGGGCTACGAGCAGTACTTC. Protein sequence: CASSLGRRRAGGYEQYF.

This clonotype was detected only a few times. The chain joins TRBV12-3 or TRBV12-4 to TRBJ1-3; D perhaps matches TRBD1 (5 bases). The CDR3 covers 16 residues. Trimming pared 6 bases from V and 0 bases from J, leaving 15 bases between. CDR3 loop: CASRLGPPSSGNTIYF. Written as DNA, the CDR3 is TGTGCCAGCAGACTGGGACCCCCGAGCTCTGGAAACACCATATATTTT.

This clonotype appeared a few times. The chain links TRBV7-8 to TRBJ1-5; D remains unclear. The CDR3 is made up of 15 amino acids. The V and J ends lost 2 bases and 1 base respectively, with 9 bases between them. Germline assignment: CDR1 SGHVS and CDR2 FQNEAQ. CDR3 region: CASSLSLHSNQPQHF. The CDR3, as DNA: TGTGCCAGCAGCTTATCGCTTCACAGCAATCAGCCCCAGCATTTT.

This clonotype was picked up many times. V usage is TRBV20-1 and J usage is TRBJ2-5, with 9 bases aligning to TRBD2. From germline, CDR1 is DFQATT and CDR2 SNEGSKA (reference sequence). The CDR3 sequence is 15 residues long. This chain's CDR3 is CSPQVAGGAGETQYF. Written as DNA, the CDR3 is TGCAGCCCCCAAGTGGCGGGGGGGGCAGGAGAGACCCAGTACTTC.

V is TRBV7-2 and J is TRBJ1-6; a possible D gene is TRBD1 (5 bases). CDR1 SGHTA and CDR2 FQGNSA come from the germline V gene. The ends were cut back, 1 base at V and 9 bases at J, with 16 bases in the middle. The length of the CDR3 is 16 residues. In DNA form, the CDR3 reads TGTGCCAGCAGCTTAGAGGGGAGACAGTTGGGTTCACCCCTCCACTTT. Translation: CASSLEGRQLGSPLHF.

In its sample, this clonotype was seen a few times. The rearrangement links TRBV4-3 to TRBJ1-5; D remains unclear. CDR1 is LGHNA and CDR2 is YSLEER in the germline V gene. CDR3 length: 14 amino acids. Trimming stripped 0 bases from V and 2 bases from J, with 5 bases between. The CDR3 coding sequence is TGCGCCAGCAGCCAAGATGTCGGCAATCAGCCCCAGCATTTT. Translation: CASSQDVGNQPQHF.

The chain is built from TRBV6-1 and TRBJ1-2; a possible D gene is TRBD1 (6 bases). Deletions cut 4 bases from V and 8 bases from J, with 14 bases between. CDR1 MNHNS and CDR2 SASEGT come from the germline V gene. The CDR3 totals 13 residues. In DNA, the CDR3 is TGTGCCAGCAGTGCATGGGGGGCGGGCGGCTACACCTTC. This codes for CASSAWGAGGYTF.

This clonotype appeared a few times. This rearrangement joins TRBV4-3 to TRBJ2-3; 7 bases are a match to TRBD2. J was trimmed by 1 base and V by 4 bases; bases with no gene match: 11. The CDR3 runs 17 residues. In germline, CDR1 is LGHNA, CDR2 YSLEER. The CDR3 region has the DNA TGCGCCAGCAGCCCAGGCGGAACTAGCGCTGGCACAGATACGCAGTATTTT. Amino acid sequence: CASSPGGTSAGTDTQYF.